A selection of T cell receptor beta chains follows, all from one sample in a study of T cell responses to AZD1222 COVID-19 vaccine. The repertoire was sequenced with immunoSEQ multiplex PCR; TCRdb's copy has only in-frame clones and lacks some. The table records 100,000 to 150,000 clones, just over 85% of them present only once. The source was peripheral blood, collected on day 0 of AZD1222 vaccination. These receptors were obtained from an adult in good health. Each CDR3 is given with its conserved first and last residue. Clone size is not always given. Where it is, it says once, few, many or a class for expanded clones.

-	TRBV27	TRBJ2-7	CASSPGQGGISYEQYF
-	TRBV7-2	TRBJ2-4	CASSPSIGRDIQYF
-	TRBV14	TRBJ1-1	CASSQEQGGTEAFF
few	TRBV7-9	TRBJ2-7	CASHGLADVYEQYF
once	TRBV29-1	TRBJ2-1	CSVLRYNEQFF
-	TRBV19	TRBJ2-7	CASSIRGTYEQYF
-	TRBV11-2	TRBJ1-1	CASSAGQGRYTEAFF
-	TRBV5-5	TRBJ2-2	CASSLLWRITGELFF
-	TRBV7-2	TRBJ2-1	CASSPTSFLEQFF
few	TRBV7-2	TRBJ2-7	CASSGRGLSYEQYF
-	TRBV18	TRBJ2-3	CASSPLAPRRTDTQYF
-	TRBV6-5	TRBJ2-3	CASSSTPQGSQYF
-	TRBV2	TRBJ1-1	CASTPNTEAFF
once	TRBV4-2	TRBJ1-4	CASSQAGGPPGKLFF
-	TRBV30	TRBJ1-2	CAWSVLAGAGYTF
-	TRBV2	TRBJ2-1	CASSGFASGYNEQFF
-	TRBV5-6	TRBJ1-2	CASSSGERPTLWYGYTF
-	TRBV7-2	TRBJ1-2	CASSIPSGGVFGYTF
-	TRBV30	TRBJ1-2	CAWSVRTSYGYTF
once	TRBV24-1	TRBJ2-3	CATRPSETDTQYF
-	TRBV3-1/TRBV3-2	TRBJ2-7	CASSQIGGGYEQYF
-	TRBV27	TRBJ1-4	CASSQPSGPTNEKLFF
-	TRBV11-2	TRBJ2-5	CASSLGARGYQETQYF
-	TRBV3-1/TRBV3-2	TRBJ1-2	CASSQPRGSGSYGYTF
-	TRBV6-5	TRBJ2-5	CASGREWETQYF
-	TRBV18	TRBJ2-5	CASSPSPGQGAPRETQYF
-	TRBV29-1	TRBJ1-2	CSVDQTYGYTF
-	TRBV6-6	TRBJ2-2	CASTVLAGGNTGELFF
-	TRBV2	TRBJ2-3	CASSAPGLAGGDTQYF
-	TRBV28	TRBJ2-4	CASSLDASKNIQYF
few	TRBV29-1	TRBJ1-2	CSVQQGIQGYTF
-	TRBV6-5	TRBJ1-1	CASRDRGMNTEAFF
-	TRBV12-3/TRBV12-4	TRBJ1-2	CASSFGQEGYTF
many	TRBV7-2	TRBJ1-5	CASSLISGNQPQHF
-	TRBV2	TRBJ1-5	CASSHPWGGDSNQPQHF
-	TRBV6-5	TRBJ1-2	CASRGGQGAMGGYTF
-	TRBV19	TRBJ1-4	CASSIDRAGRREKLFF
-	TRBV14	TRBJ1-2	CASTLAGPRNPDYGYTF
-	TRBV19	TRBJ2-7	CASSTTGGSEQYF
-	TRBV6-5	TRBJ1-1	CASSSLGTGVETVF
-	TRBV6-6	TRBJ1-2	CASSPTSGGYTF